The present TCR beta chain was sequenced within a study of T-cell memory formation after mild COVID-19. Study-wide results and limits: Largely, contracting CD4+ clones fell within CM and EM, and contracting CD8+ clones within EMRA. Clones contracting across day 15 to 85 had a balanced CD4/CD8 profile; later expanding clones leaned CD4+. For second-wave clones that peaked at day 37, SARS-CoV-2 specificity went unverified.

Turning to this clonotype: The antigen remains unidentified.

Trimming pared 7 bases from V and 1 base from J, leaving 10 bases between. In germline, CDR1 is SQVTM, CDR2 ANQGSEA. The CDR3 length is 13 residues. Constant-segment primers and 5'RACE yielded cDNA libraries for TCR alpha and TCR beta, each carrying sample barcodes and UMIs. TCRdb analysed the 5' RACE reads with MiXCR anew, one entry per CDR3 protein. This table holds 300,000 to 400,000 distinct CDR3 sequences, under 15% found once. The sequenced sample consisted of PBMCs or a T cell subset sorted from them (not recorded which). This clonotype was obtained from a young man who had mild COVID-19 (a few samples of this study predate the infection). Cell type and time point are not known. The V gene is TRBV29-1, the J gene TRBJ2-2; TRBD1 or TRBD2 may be the D gene (5 bases each). CDR3 in DNA: TGCAGCGCCGAGGGGCGGAACACCGGGGAGCTGTTTTTT. Its translation: CSAEGRNTGELFF.